This T cell receptor (beta chain) comes out of a study of T cells after yellow fever vaccination. On the study more broadly: With SMART-Seq v4 Ultra Low Input, the fractions containing low cell numbers were prepared.

Germline CDR1 KGHSH, CDR2 LQKENI. This CDR3 contains 11 residues. V shed 5 bases and J shed 5 bases, with 6 bases lying between them. Study-wide results and limits: Post-booster repertoires again held most primary-vaccination clones (roughly 96% CD4, approximately 90% CD8). It was a small share of clonotypes that appeared in both CD4 and CD8 compartments.

Generation of TCR cDNA used 5'RACE template switching (which added a universal primer site and UMIs). One entry per CDR3 protein results from TCRdb running MiXCR on the 5' RACE reads. Of just under 600,000 distinct CDR3 sequences listed, approximately 12% are singletons. As concerns this clonotype: Its antigen is undetermined.

Sequenced here: PBMCs, sampled on the day of the yellow fever booster vaccination. The J gene is TRBJ2-5, the V gene TRBV18; no clear D gene. The source of this sequence is a young man who received the YFV17D yellow fever vaccine. CDR3 sequence (DNA): TGTGCCAGCTCATTTATCGAGACCCAGTACTTC. Amino acid sequence: CASSFIETQYF.